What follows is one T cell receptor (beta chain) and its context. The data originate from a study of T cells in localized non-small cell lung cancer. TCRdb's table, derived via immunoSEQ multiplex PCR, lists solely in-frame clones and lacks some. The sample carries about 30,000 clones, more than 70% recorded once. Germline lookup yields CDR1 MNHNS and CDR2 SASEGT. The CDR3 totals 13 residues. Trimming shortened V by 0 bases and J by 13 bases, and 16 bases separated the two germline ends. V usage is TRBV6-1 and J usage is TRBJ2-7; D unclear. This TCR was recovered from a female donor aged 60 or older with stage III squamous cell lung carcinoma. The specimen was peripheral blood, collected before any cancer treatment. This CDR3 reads CASSEAAYPETYF. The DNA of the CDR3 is TGTGCCAGCAGTGAAGCGGCCTATCCAGAAACATACTTC.